The present T cell receptor beta chain was sequenced within a study of blood T cell repertoires in COVID-19. Study details: Italy, Spain and the United States were the sources of the convalescent and acute COVID-19 samples. Nucleic acid was either cDNA or gDNA, and it came from T cells, B-cell-depleted T cells, or PBMCs.

Germline lookup yields CDR1 MDHEN and CDR2 SYDVKM. The V and J ends lost 2 bases and 3 bases respectively, with 10 bases between them. This CDR3 has 14 residues. Sequenced by immunoSEQ multiplex PCR; TCRdb stores in-frame clones only, minus some. The table records about 140,000 clones, roughly 90% of them present only once. The sample holds one count of this clone. Sequenced: peripheral blood. This TCR was recovered from a man aged 65 to 79 with acute or convalescent COVID-19. The rearrangement uses TRBV28 and TRBJ1-1; D possibly corresponds to TRBD1 (5 bases). CDR3 DNA sequence: TGTGCCAGCAGTTTAGGGGCGGAGTACACTGAAGCTTTCTTT. It codes for CASSLGAEYTEAFF.